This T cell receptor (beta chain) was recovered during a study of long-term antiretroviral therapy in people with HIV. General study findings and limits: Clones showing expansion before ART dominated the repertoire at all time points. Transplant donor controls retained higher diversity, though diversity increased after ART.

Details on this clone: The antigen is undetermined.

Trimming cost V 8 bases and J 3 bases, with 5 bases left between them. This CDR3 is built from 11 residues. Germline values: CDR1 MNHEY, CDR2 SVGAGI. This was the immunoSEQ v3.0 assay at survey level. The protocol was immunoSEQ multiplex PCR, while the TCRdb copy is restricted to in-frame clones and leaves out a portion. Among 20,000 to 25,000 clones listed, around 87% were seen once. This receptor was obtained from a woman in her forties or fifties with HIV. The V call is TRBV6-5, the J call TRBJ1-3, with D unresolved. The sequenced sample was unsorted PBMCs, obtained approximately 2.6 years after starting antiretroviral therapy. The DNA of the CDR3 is TGTGCCAGCTGGCATGGAAACACCATATATTTT. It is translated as CASWHGNTIYF.